What follows are 28 T cell receptor beta chains derived from one specimen sequenced in a study of blood T cells in healthy people across ages (dated by TCRdb to between 2015 and 2017). The receptor library was made with 5' RACE. Sequenced on an Illumina HiSeq 2500. The second PCR ran for about 7 to 11 cycles and used a J-beta primer mix along with a sample-barcoded 5' primer. Clones were called with MiXCR by TCRdb after fastp trimmed the public reads at Q25, and only in-frame beta chains were retained. Rows with a matching CDR3 protein are joined into one entry that keeps the most common DNA and genes. This sample gives 1.4 million to 1.5 million distinct CDR3 sequences in total; approximately 42% of them show up just once. Around 8% of the sample comes from the top ten. Sequencing was performed on blood. The receptors derive from a young woman in good health.

In its sample, this clonotype was seen a few times. This chain links TRBV5-1 with TRBJ2-7; 14 bases are shared with TRBD2. The CDR3 covers 17 residues. Germline CDR1 and CDR2: SGHRS and YFSETQ. J gave up 0 bases and V 4 bases, and 6 bases lay outside the gene matches. The CDR3 here is CASSGRTSGRHSYEQYF. The CDR3 nucleotides read TGCGCCAGCAGCGGTCGGACTAGCGGGAGGCACTCCTACGAGCAGTACTTC.

In its sample, this clonotype was seen a few times. J is TRBJ2-2 and V is TRBV18, with TRBD1 identical over 7 bases. The CDR3 loop spans 15 amino acids. The V segment lost 3 bases and the J segment 3 bases; nucleotides outside the gene matches: 4. CDR1 and CDR2 from the germline V gene are KGHSH and LQKENI. DNA of the CDR3: TGTGCCAGCTCACCGGGCACAGGGGACACCGGGGAGCTGTTTTTT. It encodes CASSPGTGDTGELFF.

This clonotype occurred a few times. CDR3 coding DNA: TGTGCCAGCAGTTACTCGGTCACGCCCCTCGGCTACGAGCAGTACTTC. This translates into CASSYSVTPLGYEQYF. The rearrangement uses TRBV6-6 and TRBJ2-4; D remains unclear. Gene TRBJ2-7 matches the end of the DNA better, so the J call may be wrong. Germline V gene lookup returns CDR1 MNHNY and CDR2 SVGAGI (reference sequence). The CDR3 is 16 amino acids.

This clonotype came up many times. The V call is TRBV7-2, the J call TRBJ2-3; 13 bases fit TRBD2. The CDR3 runs to 17 residues. J lost 4 bases, V lost 5 bases, and 9 bases had no gene match. The germline V gene has CDR1 SGHTA and CDR2 FQGNSA. CDR3 in DNA: TGTGCCAGCAGCCCGAGGGGACTAGCGGGATGGCCAGATACGCAGTATTTT. As protein: CASSPRGLAGWPDTQYF.

This clonotype was found a few times. Sequence at one end of the junction differs from germline and may be a read error. The chain is built from TRBV7-2 and TRBJ1-5, with 8 bases lining up with TRBD1. Germline CDR1 is SGHTA and CDR2 is FQGNSA. The CDR3 is 14 residues long. The CDR3 bases are TGCGCCAGCAGCCTTACAGGGGGGCATCAGCCCCAGCATTTT. Encoded protein: CASSLTGGHQPQHF.

This clonotype appeared a few times. This sequence joins TRBV7-9 and TRBJ2-7; TRBD2 aligns across 13 bases. CDR1 and CDR2 from the germline V gene are SEHNR and FQNEAQ (reference sequence). CDR3 size: 16 residues. V lost 5 bases to trimming and J lost 0 bases; unmatched junction nucleotides: 4. The CDR3 protein is CASSILAGGPSYEQYF. CDR3 nucleotides: TGTGCCAGCAGCATACTAGCGGGAGGGCCCTCCTACGAGCAGTACTTC.

This clonotype was detected only once. CDR3 nucleotides: TGTGCCATCCAGGGGACAGCATTGAGTCACACTGAAGCTTTCTTT. Translated: CAIQGTALSHTEAFF. The chain combines TRBV10-3 with TRBJ1-1, with TRBD1 identical over 7 bases. Germline lookup yields CDR1 ENHRY and CDR2 SYGVKD. V shed 8 bases, J shed 3 bases, and the junction held 12 bases outside the gene matches. CDR3 length: 15 amino acids.

The chain employs TRBV27 and TRBJ2-7; 7 bases agree with TRBD2. Trimming removed 9 bases from V and 1 base from J; junction bases left unmatched: 9. In germline, CDR1 is MNHEY, CDR2 SMNVEV (reference sequence). This CDR3 comprises 14 residues. Here the CDR3 DNA reads TGTGCCAGTTGGCCACTAGCGAAATCCTACGAGCAGTACTTC. Translated: CASWPLAKSYEQYF.

This clonotype was seen at least ten times. This chain connects TRBV7-2 to TRBJ2-7, with unresolved D. Trimming pared 5 bases from V and 0 bases from J, leaving 11 bases between. The CDR3 sequence is 14 residues long. Germline V gene sequence: CDR1 SGHTA, CDR2 FQGNSA. The CDR3 is CASSRTGLSYEQYF. CDR3 sequence (DNA): TGTGCCAGCAGCCGTACCGGGCTCTCCTACGAGCAGTACTTC.

The V gene is TRBV5-1, the J gene TRBJ2-7; 7 bases agree with TRBD1. V lost 4 bases, J lost 0 bases, and 7 bases stayed unmatched. The CDR3 has 15 residues. Per the germline V gene, CDR1 is SGHRS and CDR2 is YFSETQ. The CDR3 sequence: CASSQNRDSSYEQYF. The CDR3 DNA sequence: TGCGCCAGCAGCCAGAATAGGGACAGCTCCTACGAGCAGTACTTC.

This clonotype came up a few times. The V call is TRBV21-1, the J call TRBJ1-2; the table's D call TRBD1 went unverified against the DNA. TRBV21-1 is assigned pseudogene status. The CDR3 spans 14 residues. The CDR3 DNA reads as TGTGCCAGCATCCCCGCACAGGACCGGGATGGCTACACCTTC. Protein: CASIPAQDRDGYTF.

This clonotype was counted at least ten times. As DNA, the CDR3 is TGTGCCAGCAGCTTAGGAGGCAGGGGATCCTACAATGAGCAGTTCTTC. Translated, it gives CASSLGGRGSYNEQFF. The chain recombines TRBV7-6 with TRBJ2-1; the D gene is possibly TRBD1 (6 bases). Trimming cost V 1 base and J 1 base, with 11 bases left between them. The CDR3 spans 16 residues. The germline V gene encodes CDR1 SGHVS and CDR2 FNYEAQ.

The chain recombines TRBV5-5 with TRBJ1-5; 9 nucleotides agree with TRBD1. Germline-derived CDR1 and CDR2 are SGHKS and YYEKEE (reference sequence). V gave up 3 bases and J gave up 4 bases; unmatched junction bases: 11. The CDR3 totals 17 residues. In DNA, the CDR3 is TGTGCCAGCAGCTCCCATCCGGGACAGGGTGTTAATCAGCCCCAGCATTTT. Translated: CASSSHPGQGVNQPQHF.

This clonotype has a handful of counts. J is TRBJ2-3 and V is TRBV4-1; 8 nucleotides line up with TRBD2. Trimming cost V 0 bases and J 2 bases; bases outside gene matches: 10. This CDR3 region has 18 residues. Germline V gene sequence: CDR1 MGHRA, CDR2 YSYEKL. CDR3 loop: CASSQDPALAEFTDTQYF. CDR3 nucleotides: TGCGCCAGCAGCCAAGATCCTGCACTAGCGGAATTCACAGATACGCAGTATTTT.

This chain links TRBV5-1 with TRBJ2-3, with 9 positions matching TRBD2. The V gene's germline CDR1 is SGHRS and CDR2 YFSETQ. The CDR3 loop spans 14 amino acids. The J segment lost 6 bases and the V segment lost 3 bases, leaving 5 bases of the junction unmatched. The CDR3 nucleotides read TGCGCCAGCAGCTATAGCGGGAGTTGGGATACGCAGTATTTT. Protein product: CASSYSGSWDTQYF. Full variable domain (missing parts from reference TRBV5-1 and TRBJ2-3): KAGVTQTPRYLIKTRGQQVTLSCSPISGHRSVSWYQQTPGQGLQFLFEYFSETQRNKGNFPGRFSGRQFSNSRSEMNVSTLELGDSALYLCASSYSGSWDTQYFGPGTRLTVL.

This clonotype has just one count. The V call is TRBV12-3 or TRBV12-4, the J call TRBJ2-3; the match to TRBD1 covers 7 bases. This CDR3 comprises 19 residues. Trimming at V came to 3 bases and at J to 4 bases, leaving 19 bases not matched to a gene. CDR3 in DNA: TGTGCCAGCAGTTTGTCCGGGGCCGTCAGGGGGTTTGACGCAGATACGCAGTATTTT. This codes for CASSLSGAVRGFDADTQYF.

The rearrangement uses TRBV10-3 and TRBJ2-1; D may be TRBD1 (6 bases). Germline V gene lookup returns CDR1 ENHRY and CDR2 SYGVKD. Trimming took off 4 bases at V and 3 bases at J, with 10 bases between the two ends. This CDR3 comprises 14 residues. For the CDR3, the DNA is TGTGCCATCAGTGGGGACATTCACTACAATGAGCAGTTCTTC. Amino acids: CAISGDIHYNEQFF.

The chain carries TRBV29-1 and TRBJ1-1; possible D gene TRBD1, 6 bases. V was shortened by 2 bases and J by 8 bases, with 12 bases between the two germline ends. Germline CDR1 is SQVTM and CDR2 is ANQGSEA. The CDR3 length is 12 residues. Here the CDR3 DNA reads TGCAGCGTTGAATCCGGGGGCAGGGAAGCTTTCTTT. Protein product: CSVESGGREAFF.

The rearrangement uses TRBV7-2 and TRBJ2-5; 10 bases fit TRBD2. The end of the DNA is better explained by TRBJ2-7, so the J call may be wrong. There are 16 residues in the CDR3. Germline V gene lookup returns CDR1 SGHTA and CDR2 FQGNSA. CDR3 in DNA: TGTGCCAGCTCTGATATCTTAAGCGGGAGGGTCTACGAGCAGTACTTC. This codes for CASSDILSGRVYEQYF.

This clonotype was seen a handful of times. This sequence joins TRBV4-1 and TRBJ2-1, with a weak D call TRBD2 (5 bases). The CDR3 spans 15 residues. CDR1 is MGHRA, CDR2 YSYEKL, per germline. Trimming left V 0 bases short and J 8 bases short, with 14 bases between. CDR3 loop: CASSQEHLLEDEQFF. For the CDR3, the DNA is TGCGCCAGCAGCCAAGAACACCTCTTGGAGGATGAGCAGTTCTTC.

V and J are TRBV7-9 and TRBJ2-4; D remains unclear. The DNA matches TRBJ2-7 better at its end, which makes the J call doubtful. CDR3 length: 15 amino acids. The germline gives CDR1 SEHNR, CDR2 FQNEAQ (reference sequence). In DNA form, the CDR3 reads TGTGCCAGCAGCTTAGATTCCGGATGGGTGGTCGAGCAGTACTTC. This encodes CASSLDSGWVVEQYF.

The genes are TRBV12-3 or TRBV12-4 and TRBJ1-3; D is undetermined. The CDR3 totals 18 residues. Between the trimmed V and J ends, which lost 3 bases and 0 bases, there was a span of 18 bases. CDR3 loop: CASSLSGRPTISGNTIYF. In DNA form, the CDR3 reads TGTGCCAGCAGTTTGTCCGGTCGGCCGACTATCTCTGGAAACACCATATATTTT.

V usage is TRBV29-1 and J usage is TRBJ1-4; maybe TRBD1 (6 bases). Trimming shortened V by 7 bases and J by 7 bases, and 25 bases separated the two germline ends. Germline CDR1 reads SQVTM; CDR2 reads ANQGSEA. This CDR3 region has 16 residues. CDR3 amino acids: CSARQDGTLVGEKLFF. DNA for the CDR3: TGCAGCGCCAGGCAGGACGGGACACTGGTGGGTGAAAAACTGTTTTTT. The full variable domain, its missing parts supplied by reference TRBV29-1 and TRBJ1-4, is SAVISQKPSRDICQRGTSLTIQCQVDSQVTMMFWYRQQPGQSLTLIATANQGSEATYESGFVIDKFPISRPNLTFSTLTVSNMSPEDSSIYLCSARQDGTLVGEKLFFGSGTQLSVL.

The J gene is TRBJ1-1, the V gene TRBV15, with TRBD1 identical over 7 bases. J was trimmed by 6 bases and V by 5 bases; bases with no gene match: 9. CDR1 is LNHNV and CDR2 is YYDKDF in the germline V gene (reference sequence). The CDR3 runs 14 residues. CDR3 residues: CATSGTAPAAEAFF. CDR3 coding DNA: TGTGCCACCAGCGGGACAGCCCCAGCCGCTGAAGCTTTCTTT.

The chain combines TRBV24-1 with TRBJ2-6, with TRBD1 as a possible D gene (6 bases). The V gene's germline CDR1 is KGHDR and CDR2 SFDVKD. Trimming removed 2 bases from V and 1 base from J, with 14 bases in between. The CDR3 consists of 18 residues. As DNA, the CDR3 is TGTGCCACCAGTGATTCGAGACAGGTCGGATCTGGGGCCAACGTCCTGACTTTC. This encodes CATSDSRQVGSGANVLTF.

The V gene is TRBV10-3, the J gene TRBJ2-7, with D maybe TRBD2 (6 bases). The V gene lost 4 bases and the J gene lost 4 bases, with 11 bases spanning the gap. The length of the CDR3 is 13 residues. Germline V gives CDR1 ENHRY, CDR2 SYGVKD. The CDR3 DNA follows: TGTGCCATCAGTGCCCGGGACTTTTACGAGCAGTACTTC. This sequence encodes CAISARDFYEQYF.

J is TRBJ1-2 and V is TRBV9, with D perhaps matching TRBD1 (6 bases). Germline values: CDR1 SGDLS, CDR2 YYNGEE. The CDR3 extends over 17 amino acids. V dropped 2 bases and J dropped 4 bases, with 21 bases sitting between them. CDR3 in DNA: TGTGCCAGCAGCGTCGGAGCCTACGAATCGGGGGCCTATGGCTACACCTTC. Translated: CASSVGAYESGAYGYTF.

This clonotype was observed a single time. This sequence joins TRBV10-2 and TRBJ2-5; 7 nucleotides match TRBD1. The CDR3 has 14 residues. J lost 3 bases, V lost 7 bases, and 8 bases had no gene match. Germline CDR1 and CDR2: WSHSY and SAAADI. Here the CDR3 reads CASNRQGLEETQYF. CDR3 sequence (DNA): TGCGCCAGCAACAGACAGGGATTGGAAGAGACCCAGTACTTC.